A selection of T cell receptor beta chains follows, all from one sample in a study of T cells after yellow fever vaccination. One entry per CDR3 protein results from TCRdb running MiXCR on the 5' RACE reads. Of some 320,000 distinct CDR3 sequences listed, about 4% are singletons. The sequences come from PBMCs, collected 5 days after the yellow fever booster vaccination. Source of these receptors: a man between 18 and 35 years old who received the YFV17D yellow fever vaccine. The CDR3 runs from the conserved cysteine through the conserved F or W. The D gene is left open where the match is weak. Expanded clones are given a class, and other clones once, few, many or no size at all.

J	size	V	D	DNA	CDR3
TRBJ2-1	few	TRBV5-1	TRBD1	TGCGCCAGCAGCTCCCAGGGGGATGAGCAGTTCTTC	CASSSQGDEQFF
TRBJ2-6	few	TRBV4-2	TRBD1	TGTGCCAGCAGCCAAGGGACAGGAAACTCTGGGGCCAACGTCCTGACTTTC	CASSQGTGNSGANVLTF
TRBJ1-1	few	TRBV11-2	TRBD1	TGTGCCAGCAGCCCTATTAGGGACAGGGAAGCTTTCTTT	CASSPIRDREAFF
TRBJ1-5	many	TRBV7-8	NA	TGTGCCAGCAGCTTAGCGGGGTTCCGAAACAATCAGCCCCAGCATTTT	CASSLAGFRNNQPQHF
TRBJ2-5	few	TRBV6-6	TRBD1	TGTGCCAGCAGGACAGGGGGACAAGAGACCCAGTACTTC	CASRTGGQETQYF
TRBJ2-1	many	TRBV2	NA	TGTGCCAGCAGTGCGGTGGATGAGCAGTTCTTC	CASSAVDEQFF
TRBJ1-1	many	TRBV5-1	NA	TGCGCCAGCACCCCGGACAGTCACACTGAAGCTTTCTTT	CASTPDSHTEAFF
TRBJ1-5	many	TRBV10-3	NA	TGTGCCATCAGTGAGGGTTCAGGTCAGCCCCAGCATTTT	CAISEGSGQPQHF
TRBJ2-5	few	TRBV5-1	TRBD1	TGCGCCAGCAGCTTGAGACAGGGGTACCAAGAGACCCAGTACTTC	CASSLRQGYQETQYF
TRBJ2-5	few	TRBV6-1	TRBD2	TGTGCCAGCACGGCTAGCGGGGCTCAAGAGACCCAGTACTTC	CASTASGAQETQYF
TRBJ2-7	many	TRBV7-9	TRBD2	TGTGCCAGCAGCCCGGGAAGTAGCGGGCTGCCCGGGCACGAGCAGTACTTC	CASSPGSSGLPGHEQYF
TRBJ2-1	many	TRBV10-3	TRBD2	TGTGCCATCAGTGAGTCAAGAGCGGGGGGTATGAGTGAGCAGTTCTTC	CAISESRAGGMSEQFF
TRBJ2-5	NA	TRBV10-1	NA	TGCGCCAGCAGCAAGGACCCCCGGGAGACCCAGTACTTC	CASSKDPRETQYF
TRBJ1-5	NA	TRBV7-9	NA	TGTGCCAGCAGCTTAGGGAGGGTTGGAAATCAGCCCCAGCATTTT	CASSLGRVGNQPQHF
TRBJ2-3	few	TRBV3-1	NA	TGTGCCAGCAGGGAGCAGTATTTT	CASREQYF
TRBJ2-1	few	TRBV6-2/TRBV6-3	NA	TGTGCCAGCAGTTACGGAGCGGTGCCGGGGGAGAATGAGCAGTTCTTC	CASSYGAVPGENEQFF
TRBJ2-4	few	TRBV12-3/TRBV12-4	NA	TGTGCCAGCAGACGACCTCCCGGGAACATTCAGTACTTC	CASRRPPGNIQYF
TRBJ2-1	few	TRBV20-1	NA	TGCAGTGCACCCGACAGAAGAGACAATGAGCAGTTCTTC	CSAPDRRDNEQFF
TRBJ1-1	many	TRBV5-1	NA	TGCGCCAGCAGCCTCCAGGGGTACCGCACTGAAGCTTTCTTT	CASSLQGYRTEAFF
TRBJ1-2	NA	TRBV18	TRBD1	TGTGCCAGCTCACCACCGGGGACAGGGCATGGCTACACCTTC	CASSPPGTGHGYTF
TRBJ2-3	few	TRBV4-3	NA	TGCGCCAGCAGCCAAGCCTTAAGGGTGGGCACAGATACGCAGTATTTT	CASSQALRVGTDTQYF
TRBJ2-3	NA	TRBV20-1	NA	TGCAGTGCTAGACGGGGGGCGCGTCCAGATACGCAGTATTTT	CSARRGARPDTQYF
TRBJ2-5	few	TRBV3-1	TRBD2	TGTGCCAGCAGCCTCCCCGAGACGCGGGGGGGCTTCCCCCAGTACTTC	CASSLPETRGGFPQYF
TRBJ2-3	NA	TRBV4-3	NA	TGCGCCAGCAGCCAAGGGGGGCACCATTTGGCAGATACGCAGTATTTT	CASSQGGHHLADTQYF
TRBJ2-2	many	TRBV4-1	TRBD2	TGCGCCAGCAGCCAAGATCTATCGCGGGGGAGGACCGGGGAGCTGTTTTTT	CASSQDLSRGRTGELFF
TRBJ2-1	few	TRBV7-9	NA	TGTGCCAGCAGCTTAGCGGGGCTTCAGTTCTTC	CASSLAGLQFF
TRBJ1-5	many	TRBV7-2	NA	TGTGCCAGCAGCTCCCCCAGTCAGCCCCAGCATTTT	CASSSPSQPQHF